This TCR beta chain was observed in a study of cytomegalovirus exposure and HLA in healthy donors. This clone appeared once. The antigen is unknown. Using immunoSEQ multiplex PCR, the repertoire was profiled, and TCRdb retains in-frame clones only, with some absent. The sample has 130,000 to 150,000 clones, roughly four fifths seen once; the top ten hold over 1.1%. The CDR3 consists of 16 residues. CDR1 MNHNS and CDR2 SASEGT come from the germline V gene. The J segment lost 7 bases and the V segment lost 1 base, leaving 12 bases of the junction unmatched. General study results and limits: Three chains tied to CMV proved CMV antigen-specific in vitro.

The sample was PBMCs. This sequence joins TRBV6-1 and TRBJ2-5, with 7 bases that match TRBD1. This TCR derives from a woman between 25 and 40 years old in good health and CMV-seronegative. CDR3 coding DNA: TGTGCCAGCAGTGAAGTCTTCAGACAGGGAACCGGGACCCAGTACTTC. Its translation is CASSEVFRQGTGTQYF.